These 21 T cell receptor beta chains originate from one sample sequenced in a study of T cells in women clearing cervical HPV infection. Data came from immunoSEQ multiplex PCR; TCRdb stores just in-frame clones and leaves some out. The sample's table shows around 28,000 clones. The specimen sequenced was blood buffy coat. The receptors shown here come from a woman aged 18-70 years with a cervical HPV16 infection that either progressed to CIN3+ or cleared (not recorded which).

With respect to this clone: The CDR3 end lies 3 residues beyond the end of the read and is filled in from the germline J gene. The chain is built from TRBV7-8 and TRBJ2-3; TRBD1 is a possible D gene (5 bases). This CDR3 is built from 14 residues. CDR1 and CDR2 (germline): SGHVS, FQNEAQ. Deletions cut 1 base from V and 6 bases from J, with 11 bases between. CDR3 residues: CASSLVSGLDTQYF. CDR3 bases read: TGTGCCAGCAGCTTAGTTTCAGGGCTGGATACG.

In regard to this clone: The read ends 3 residues shy of where the CDR3 ends; the end is completed using the germline J gene. This chain uses TRBV11-2 with TRBJ2-3; 7 positions agree with TRBD1. From germline, CDR1 is SGHAT and CDR2 FQNNGV. This CDR3 spans 15 amino acids. V lost 2 bases, J lost 2 bases, and 4 bases stayed unmatched. This chain's CDR3 is CASSLRGQFTDTQYF. CDR3 DNA (partial): TGTGCCAGCAGCTTAAGGGGACAGTTCACAGATACG.

With respect to this clone: The missing CDR3 end, 3 residues past where the read stops, is filled in from the germline J gene. This chain uses TRBV30 with TRBJ1-2; D is unresolved. CDR1 is GTSNPN and CDR2 is SVGIG in the germline V gene (reference sequence). The CDR3 has 11 residues. Trimming cost V 4 bases and J 2 bases, with 5 bases left between them. CDR3 amino acids: CAWTTNYGYTF. Partial CDR3 DNA: TGTGCCTGGACCACAAACTATGGC.

With respect to this clone: The CDR3 extends 3 residues past the end of the read, so its final part is completed from the germline J gene. This sequence joins TRBV7-2 and TRBJ2-5; D is possibly TRBD1 (5 bases). The CDR3 length is 14 residues. Germline loops: CDR1 SGHTA, CDR2 FQGNSA. The CDR3 loop reads CASSVRQSTDTQYF. CDR3 DNA, as far as it was read: TGTGCCAGCAGCGTACGACAGTCCACAGATACC.

Note on this clone: The CDR3 end lies 3 residues beyond the end of the read and is filled in from the germline J gene. The chain employs TRBV28 and TRBJ2-3; TRBD2 agrees at 13 bases. This CDR3 is built from 18 residues. Looked up from germline, CDR1 is MDHEN and CDR2 is SYDVKM. The CDR3 sequence is CASSLAGTSGAKQETQYF. The covered CDR3 bases are TGTGCCAGCAGTCTCGCCGGGACTAGCGGGGCAAAGCAAGAGACG. Using reference TRBV28 and TRBJ2-3 for the parts outside the CDR3, the full variable domain is DVKVTQSSRYLVKRTGEKVFLECVQDMDHENMFWYRQDPGLGLRLIYFSYDVKMKEKGDIPEGYSVSREKKERFSLILESASTNQTSMYLCASSLAGTSGAKQETQYFGPGTRLTVL.

With respect to this clone: It is unclear where the CDR3 begins or ends on the DNA, so no DNA is shown, and the CDR3 is as TCRdb lists it. The chain couples TRBV12-5 to TRBJ2-7; the D segment call TRBD1 is taken from the table without a DNA check. The CDR3 region is 21 residues in length, termini included. CDR1 is LGHNT, CDR2 FRNRAP, per germline. CDR3 sequence reads: CASGLPFWPREGPVRTYEQYF.

On this clone: The CDR3 end falls 3 residues outside the read, so it is completed with the germline J gene. The J gene is TRBJ2-3, the V gene TRBV20-1; 7 bases match TRBD1. The CDR3 covers 17 residues. The germline V gene has CDR1 DFQATT and CDR2 SNEGSKA (reference sequence). The CDR3 bases that were read are TGCAGTGCTGCGACCCTACACAGGGGAGAAAGCAATCAGCCG. Protein: CSAATLHRGESNQP. Given in full, the CDR3 is CSAATLHRGESNQPQYF.

Worth noting for this clone: Read sequence stops 3 residues before the CDR3 end, and the germline J gene provides the missing end. The rearrangement links TRBV5-5 to TRBJ1-6; no reliable D call. Germline CDR1 and CDR2: SGHKS and YYEKEE (reference sequence). V gave up 1 base and J gave up 9 bases, with 14 bases separating them. CDR3 length equals 15 residues. The CDR3: CASSLYRVTGSPLHF. CDR3 DNA (partial): TGTGCCAGCAGCTTGTATAGGGTAACTGGTTCACCC.

A note on this clone: The read terminates 3 residues before the CDR3 end, so the remaining end is supplied by the germline J gene. The chain carries TRBV20-1 and TRBJ2-3; D gene ambiguous. Germline-derived CDR1 and CDR2 are DFQATT and SNEGSKA (reference sequence). V dropped 5 bases and J dropped 4 bases, with 7 bases sitting between them. This CDR3 has 11 amino acids. CDR3 bases read: TGCAGTGCTGGCCCCTCAGATACG. It specifies CSAGPSDT. The complete CDR3 sequence is CSAGPSDTQYF.

Remarks on this clone: The read halts 3 residues ahead of the CDR3 end, with the missing end drawn from the germline J gene. V and J are TRBV10-3 and TRBJ2-1, with 7 bases lining up with TRBD1. Germline-derived CDR1 and CDR2 are ENHRY and SYGVKD. V lost 10 bases to trimming and J lost 7 bases; unmatched junction nucleotides: 7. The CDR3 spans 12 residues. CDR3 DNA (partial): TGTGCCACCTGGACAGGTGATAATGAG. It translates to CATWTGDNE. The entire CDR3 protein is CATWTGDNEQFF.

As to this clone: The read gets to within 3 residues of the CDR3 end, and the germline J gene fills in the rest. V usage is TRBV20-1 and J usage is TRBJ1-5, with unresolved D. V was pared by 0 bases and J by 7 bases, with 13 bases between. In germline, CDR1 is DFQATT, CDR2 SNEGSKA (reference sequence). The CDR3 consists of 14 residues. Partial CDR3 DNA: TGCAGTGCTAGAGATCAAGGAAGGGTGCAGCCC. It codes for CSARDQGRVQP. The entire CDR3 protein is CSARDQGRVQPQHF.

As regards this clone: The observed sequence ends 3 residues before the CDR3 terminus, with the missing tail filled in from the germline J gene. The chain recombines TRBV11-2 with TRBJ1-2; TRBD1 matches 8 bases. Germline lookup yields CDR1 SGHAT and CDR2 FQNNGV. V shed 5 bases, J shed 3 bases, and the junction held 2 bases outside the gene matches. The CDR3 is 13 residues long. The DNA read from the CDR3 is TGTGCCAGCAGCGTGGACAGGGACTATGGC. The encoded protein is CASSVDRDYG. The CDR3 reads in full as CASSVDRDYGYTF.

In the case of this clone: Sequencing ends 3 residues short of the CDR3 end; the germline J gene provides the rest. V is TRBV12-3 or TRBV12-4 and J is TRBJ2-3, with TRBD1 matching over 8 bases. The CDR3 has 14 amino acids. Losses at the gene ends were 6 bases for V and 4 bases for J; bases not matched to a gene: 6. CDR3 protein: CASRWTGKADTQYF. The covered CDR3 bases are TGTGCCAGCAGGTGGACAGGGAAGGCAGATACG.

CDR3 DNA (partial): TGTGCCAGCAGCCGAGGGACAGCTTACAATGAG. The encoded protein is CASSRGTAYNE. The entire CDR3 is CASSRGTAYNEQFF. V gene TRBV7-9 combines with J gene TRBJ2-1; TRBD1 matches 7 bases. The read ends 3 residues early relative to the CDR3; the germline J gene fills the gap. The V gene's germline CDR1 is SEHNR and CDR2 FQNEAQ (reference sequence). This CDR3 has 14 residues. The J segment lost 4 bases and the V segment lost 5 bases, leaving 5 bases of the junction unmatched.

Details on this clone: Read data end 3 residues before the CDR3 end; the end is taken from the germline J gene. The genes are TRBV15 and TRBJ2-5; TRBD2 is a possible D gene (5 bases). V was pared by 5 bases and J by 1 base, with 17 bases between. The germline CDR1 and CDR2 sequences are LNHNV and YYDKDF (reference sequence). The length of the CDR3 is 16 residues. The CDR3 loop is CATSYSIRLPQETQYF. Partial CDR3 DNA: TGTGCCACCAGCTACAGCATCCGACTACCCCAAGAGACC.

For this clone: The CDR3 end is not reached by the read, which stops 3 residues before it; the germline J gene fills it in. The genes are TRBV18 and TRBJ2-2, with D possibly matching TRBD1 (6 bases). Germline V lookup: CDR1 KGHSH, CDR2 LQKENI. The CDR3 length is 15 residues. The sequenced part of the CDR3 DNA is TGTGCCAGCTCACCCGCTTACAGGGATAATTCACCG. Amino acid sequence: CASSPAYRDNSP. The entire CDR3 protein reads CASSPAYRDNSPLFF.

CDR3 bases read: TGTGCCAGCAGTGAAAAACCTAGCGGGGTAAATGAC. It encodes CASSEKPSGVND. The complete CDR3 protein is CASSEKPSGVNDYTF. This chain joins TRBV2 and TRBJ1-2; the D is unclear. Read sequence stops 3 residues before the CDR3 end, and the germline J gene provides the missing end. The CDR3 has 15 residues. Per germline, CDR1 SNHLY and CDR2 FYNNEI.

In regard to this clone: The CDR3 extends 3 residues past the end of the read, so its final part is completed from the germline J gene. V usage is TRBV18 and J usage is TRBJ2-3, with 14 positions matching TRBD2. Trimming removed 3 bases from V and 6 bases from J; junction bases left unmatched: 2. Germline CDR1 and CDR2: KGHSH and LQKENI. This CDR3 contains 15 residues. The CDR3: CASSPGLAGADTQYF. The CDR3 DNA, read in part, is TGTGCCAGCTCACCGGGACTAGCGGGGGCCGATACG.

As concerns this clone: The sequenced fragment ends 3 residues before the CDR3 boundary, so the rest is inferred from the germline J gene. The rearrangement joins TRBV20-1 to TRBJ2-1, with a possible D match to TRBD2 (5 bases). The CDR3 sequence is 14 residues long. V lost 6 bases, J lost 4 bases, and 16 bases lay in between. In germline, CDR1 is DFQATT, CDR2 SNEGSKA (reference sequence). The CDR3 DNA, read in part, is TGCAGTGCATGTACTAGAGCTTTTTACAATGAG. Its protein is CSACTRAFYNE. The entire CDR3 protein is CSACTRAFYNEQFF.

With respect to this clone: The read ends 3 residues early relative to the CDR3; the germline J gene fills the gap. The V call is TRBV7-3, the J call TRBJ2-2; 7 bases agree with TRBD2. With 1 base clipped from V and 1 base from J, the junction kept 6 bases outside the gene matches. The CDR3 is made up of 17 amino acids. Germline assignment: CDR1 SGHTA and CDR2 FQGTGA. The sequenced part of the CDR3 DNA is TGTGCCAGCAGCTTAAGTCCCAGCGGGGTGAACACCGGGGAG. This gives the protein CASSLSPSGVNTGE. The whole CDR3 is CASSLSPSGVNTGELFF.

CDR3: CASSYLTGSAYGYTF. CDR3 DNA (partial): TGTGCCAGCAGTTATTTGACAGGTTCGGCCTATGGC. The V and J genes are TRBV7-2 and TRBJ1-2, with D perhaps TRBD1 (6 bases). The read terminates 3 residues ahead of where the CDR3 ends, so the germline J gene completes it. The CDR3 spans 15 residues. CDR1 is SGHTA, CDR2 FQGNSA, per germline. V was trimmed by 6 bases and J by 4 bases, leaving 18 bases between them.